The T cell receptor (beta chain) described here comes from a study of human T cells and chemical hapten exposure. Study-wide results and limits: Among TCRs, those above 1 in 1000 frequency were unaffected by DPC sensitization.

Single cDNA molecules in the library carried unique molecular identifiers attached during preparation. TCRdb passed the RACE reads through MiXCR, listing each CDR3 protein once. The profile shows roughly 43,000 distinct CDR3 sequences, about 3.7% of them singletons. Indicated time point: healthy volunteer bleed at 6 weeks. The authors' total RNA extraction used unfractionated whole blood. This clonotype was seen only a few times. The target antigen is unknown. The V gene end was trimmed by 3 bases and the J gene end by 3 bases; junction bases not matched to a gene: 4. This CDR3 is 16 amino acids long. Germline values: CDR1 KGHSH, CDR2 LQKENI.

This sequence was found in a human donor in good health. Some clones in this sample may be carry-over from other donors' samples. The rearrangement links TRBV18 to TRBJ2-5; TRBD2 agrees at 13 bases. The sample was whole blood. The CDR3: CASSPLGTSGKETQYF. As DNA, the CDR3 is TGTGCCAGCTCACCTCTGGGGACTAGCGGGAAAGAGACCCAGTACTTC. The full variable domain, with the rest looked up from reference TRBV18 and TRBJ2-5, is NAGVMQNPRHLVRRRGQEARLRCSPMKGHSHVYWYRQLPEEGLKFMVYLQKENIIDESGMPKERFSAEFPKEGPSILRIQQVVRGDSAAYFCASSPLGTSGKETQYFGPGTRLLVL.